The entry that follows covers one T cell receptor beta chain sequence. Germline assignment: CDR1 SGHRS and CDR2 YFSETQ. The CDR3 spans 15 residues. Germline trimming cut 2 bases from V and 4 bases from J; bases unmatched to any gene: 6. This entry belongs to a study of cytomegalovirus exposure and HLA in healthy donors. Study overall: Earlier sequencing of some 180 million T cells yielded approximately 120 million unique TCR beta sequences.

In the PCR, 60 Vbeta and 13 Jbeta primers were used. Using immunoSEQ multiplex PCR, the repertoire was profiled, and TCRdb retains in-frame clones only, with some absent. The sample has about 110,000 clones; 86% are singletons. The clonotype originates from a man aged 35-49 years in good health and CMV-seronegative. Sequenced: PBMCs. The chain carries TRBV5-1 and TRBJ1-3; 7 bases fit TRBD1. DNA for the CDR3: TGCGCCAGCAGCTTAGGAGGGGGCCTGGGAAACACCATATATTTT. Its translation: CASSLGGGLGNTIYF.